The TCR beta chain described here comes from a study of metastatic and nonmetastatic thyroid tumors. All patients were treatment-naive before thyroid surgery. TCRdb re-called the PCR reads with MiXCR. The sample holds around 70,000 clones, less than 20% seen once. This clone was detected many times. The source is a female donor with papillary thyroid cancer or a benign thyroid nodule (not recorded which). Some clones in this sample may be carry-over from other donors' samples. The material sequenced was blood.

CDR3 DNA: TGTGCCAGCAGGAGACAGCCCGGAATATACGAGCAGTACTTC. The encoded protein is CASRRQPGIYEQYF. The chain has TRBV6-1 and TRBJ2-7; perhaps TRBD1 as D (5 bases). CDR3 size: 14 residues. Between the trimmed V and J ends, which lost 6 bases and 4 bases, there was a span of 16 bases. The germline CDR1 and CDR2 sequences are MNHNS and SASEGT.